This T cell receptor beta chain was obtained from a study of Ad26.COV2.S vaccination and SARS-CoV-2 variants. Study-wide background: Within the COV1001 Ad26.COV2.S trial arm, the donor was enrolled. Overall study findings and caveats: Those who received vaccine or placebo ended up with similar non-spike TCR breadth. Estimates derived from TCR breadth and depth analyses may have underestimated total T cell responses.

CDR1 is MGHRA and CDR2 is YSYEKL in the germline V gene. The CDR3 has 17 amino acids. J lost 8 bases, V lost 0 bases, and 11 bases had no gene match. Of note for this clone: What it binds is not known.

The sample's treatment: 15 to 20 received Ad26.COV2.S at low or high dose, single or two shots; about 5 received placebo; per-sample allocation not given. Samples analyzed were those drawn on day 63 after the first vaccine or placebo injection. An adult aged 18-55 years in Boston served as the donor. The method was immunoSEQ multiplex PCR; TCRdb's version includes in-frame clones alone and lacks a portion of them. The repertoire has approximately 400,000 clones, 83% of them found once; the top ten carry nearly 7.5%. V gene TRBV4-1 combines with J gene TRBJ1-2; TRBD1 matches at 11 bases. The clonotype was recovered from a person aged 18 to 59 who received the Ad26.COV2.S COVID-19 vaccine or a placebo. The sample consisted of peripheral blood, taken in a trial of Ad26.COV2.S vaccine versus placebo. The CDR3 region is CASSQDRTGGGLWGYTF. As DNA, the CDR3 is TGCGCCAGCAGCCAAGATCGGACAGGGGGCGGTTTGTGGGGCTACACCTTC.